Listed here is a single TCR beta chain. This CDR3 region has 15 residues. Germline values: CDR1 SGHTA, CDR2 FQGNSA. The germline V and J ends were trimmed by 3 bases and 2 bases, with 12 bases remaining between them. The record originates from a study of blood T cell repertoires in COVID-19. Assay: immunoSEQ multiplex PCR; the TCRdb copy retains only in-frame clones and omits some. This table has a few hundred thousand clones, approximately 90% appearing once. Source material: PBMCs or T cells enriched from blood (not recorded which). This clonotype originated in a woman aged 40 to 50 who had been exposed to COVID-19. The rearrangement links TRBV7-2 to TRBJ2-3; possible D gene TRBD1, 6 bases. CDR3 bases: TGTGCCAGCAGCTTCGTTGGGACAACCACAGATACGCAGTATTTT. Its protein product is CASSFVGTTTDTQYF. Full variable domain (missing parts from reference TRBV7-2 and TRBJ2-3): GAGVSQSPSNKVTEKGKDVELRCDPISGHTALYWYRQSLGQGLEFLIYFQGNSAPDKSGLPSDRFSAERTGGSVSTLTIQRTQQEDSAVYLCASSFVGTTTDTQYFGPGTRLTVL.